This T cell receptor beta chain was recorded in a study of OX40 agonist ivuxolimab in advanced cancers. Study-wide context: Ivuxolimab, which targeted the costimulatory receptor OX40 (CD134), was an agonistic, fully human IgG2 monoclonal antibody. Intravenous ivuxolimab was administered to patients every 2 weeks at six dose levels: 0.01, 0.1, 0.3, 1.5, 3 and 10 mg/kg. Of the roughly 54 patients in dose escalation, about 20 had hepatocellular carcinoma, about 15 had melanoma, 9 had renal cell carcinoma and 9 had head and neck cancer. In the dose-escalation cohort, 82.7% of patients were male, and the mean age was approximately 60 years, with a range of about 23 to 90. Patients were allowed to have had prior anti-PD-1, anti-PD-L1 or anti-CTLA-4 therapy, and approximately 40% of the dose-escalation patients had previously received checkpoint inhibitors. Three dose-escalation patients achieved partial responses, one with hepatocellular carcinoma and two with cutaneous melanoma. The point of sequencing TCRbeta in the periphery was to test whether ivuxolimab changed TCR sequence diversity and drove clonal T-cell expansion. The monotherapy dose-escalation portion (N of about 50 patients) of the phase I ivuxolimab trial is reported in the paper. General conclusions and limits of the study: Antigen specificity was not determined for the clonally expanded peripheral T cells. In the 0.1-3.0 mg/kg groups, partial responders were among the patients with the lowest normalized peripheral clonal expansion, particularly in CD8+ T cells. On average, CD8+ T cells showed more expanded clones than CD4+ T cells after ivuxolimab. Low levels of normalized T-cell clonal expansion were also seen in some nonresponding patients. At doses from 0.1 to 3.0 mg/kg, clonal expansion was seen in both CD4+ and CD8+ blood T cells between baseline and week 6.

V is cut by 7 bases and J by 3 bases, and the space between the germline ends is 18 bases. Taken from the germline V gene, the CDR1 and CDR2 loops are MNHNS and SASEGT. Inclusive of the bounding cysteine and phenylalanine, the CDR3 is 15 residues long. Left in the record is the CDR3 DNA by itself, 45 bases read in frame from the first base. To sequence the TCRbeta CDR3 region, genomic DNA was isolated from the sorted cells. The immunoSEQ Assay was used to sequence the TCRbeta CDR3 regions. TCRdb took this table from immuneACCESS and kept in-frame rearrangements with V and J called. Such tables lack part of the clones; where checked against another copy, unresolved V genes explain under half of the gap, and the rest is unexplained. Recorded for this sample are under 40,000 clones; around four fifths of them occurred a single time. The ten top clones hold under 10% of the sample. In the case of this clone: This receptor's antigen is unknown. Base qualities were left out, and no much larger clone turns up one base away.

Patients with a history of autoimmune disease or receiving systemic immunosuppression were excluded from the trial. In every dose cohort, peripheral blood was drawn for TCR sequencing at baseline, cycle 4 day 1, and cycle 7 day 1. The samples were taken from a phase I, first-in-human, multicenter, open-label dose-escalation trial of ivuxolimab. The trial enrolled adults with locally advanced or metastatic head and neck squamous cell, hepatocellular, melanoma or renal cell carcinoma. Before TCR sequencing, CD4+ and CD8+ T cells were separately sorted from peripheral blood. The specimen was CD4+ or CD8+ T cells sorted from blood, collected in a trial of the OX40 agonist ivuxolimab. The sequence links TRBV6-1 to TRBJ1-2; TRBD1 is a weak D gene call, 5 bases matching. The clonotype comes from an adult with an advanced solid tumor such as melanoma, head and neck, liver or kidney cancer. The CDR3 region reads CASIRTPGLHYGYTF. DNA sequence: TGTGCCAGCATCCGAACCCCGGGACTGCACTATGGCTACACCTTC.